The rows below give T cell receptor beta chains drawn from one sample of a study of T cell repertoires in cytomegalovirus infection. Each CDR3 protein is one row after TCRdb ran MiXCR on the reads. Among roughly 500,000 distinct CDR3 sequences listed, roughly 10% were seen once. The source material was PBMCs. The source of these receptors is a human donor in good health (CMV status not recorded). Some clones in this sample may be carry-over from other donors' samples. Both conserved end residues are part of each CDR3. A D gene is named only where the DNA matches it firmly. Rows give clone size only sometimes, using once, few, many, or a class for an expanded clone.

length,size,D,J,V,DNA,CDR3
17,many,-,TRBJ1-3,TRBV11-2,TGTGCCAGCAGCTTAGAACCAGGGGCGCGCTCTGGAAACACCATATATTTT,CASSLEPGARSGNTIYF
14,many,-,TRBJ2-7,TRBV7-2,TGTGCCAGCAGCCCCCGGGACACCTTCTACGAGCAGTACTTC,CASSPRDTFYEQYF
13,-,-,TRBJ2-7,TRBV3-1,TGTGCCAGCAGCCAAGTCGGAGTGTGGGAGCAGTACTTC,CASSQVGVWEQYF
15,many,TRBD2,TRBJ2-7,TRBV20-1,TGCAGTGCTGGGGGAGGGGACCACTACTCCTACGAGCAGTACTTC,CSAGGGDHYSYEQYF
15,few,-,TRBJ1-2,TRBV20-1,TGCAGTGCTAGATCGGGCGGAGACTTGAACTATGGCTACACCTTC,CSARSGGDLNYGYTF
13,-,-,TRBJ1-2,TRBV12-3/TRBV12-4,-,CASSSGQGSVYTF
17,many,-,TRBJ2-3,TRBV4-1,TGCGCCAGCAGCCAAGAAGCGCGCGGGGGCATCACAGATACGCAGTATTTT,CASSQEARGGITDTQYF
14,-,TRBD2,TRBJ2-2,TRBV28,TGTGCCAGCAGTAGCGGGAGGACGACCGGGGAGCTGTTTTTT,CASSSGRTTGELFF
15,-,-,TRBJ2-1,TRBV20-1,TGCAGTGCTAGAAAGCAGGGCTTCGGGTACAATGAGCAGTTCTTC,CSARKQGFGYNEQFF
16,few,-,TRBJ2-7,TRBV5-6,TGTGCCAGCAGCCTTCGGCATATTTGGGGACCCTACGAGCAGTACTTC,CASSLRHIWGPYEQYF
16,many,TRBD1,TRBJ1-3,TRBV11-1,TGTGCCAGCAGCCGGGGACAGACCACCTCTGGAAACACCATATATTTT,CASSRGQTTSGNTIYF
14,many,-,TRBJ2-5,TRBV7-6,TGTGCCAGCAGCTTAAGGGCCCCGACAGAGACCCAGTACTTC,CASSLRAPTETQYF
13,many,-,TRBJ2-6,TRBV12-5,TGTGCTAGTGGTTTCACTGGGGCCAACGTCCTGACTTTC,CASGFTGANVLTF
17,many,-,TRBJ1-6,TRBV7-9,TGTGCCAGCAGCTTCGGGGGGGGCAGGTCCTATAATTCACCCCTCCACTTT,CASSFGGGRSYNSPLHF
13,-,-,TRBJ1-2,TRBV6-8,TGTGCCAGCAGTTACGGAGGGGGCTATGGCTACACCTTC,CASSYGGGYGYTF
13,-,-,TRBJ1-5,TRBV6-2/TRBV6-3,TGTGCCAGCAGGACCCTGAGCAATCAGCCCCAGCATTTT,CASRTLSNQPQHF
18,many,TRBD2,TRBJ2-1,TRBV7-2,TGTGCCAGCTCCTCTAGGGGGGCGGCTAGCGGGGGTGATTATAAGCAGTTCTTC,CASSSRGAASGGDYKQFF
14,many,-,TRBJ2-2,TRBV7-9,TGTGCCAGCAGCTTAGACGGGCGGGGCGGGGAGCTGTTTTTT,CASSLDGRGGELFF
16,many,TRBD2,TRBJ2-1,TRBV14,TGTGCCAGCAGCCAAGTAACTAGCGGGAACATGAATGAGCAGTTCTTC,CASSQVTSGNMNEQFF
11,many,-,TRBJ1-2,TRBV6-1,TGTGCCAGCAGTGTTGTGGAGAGCTACACCTTC,CASSVVESYTF
12,-,-,TRBJ2-7,TRBV29-1,TGCAGCGGGGAGACAGCGGCCTACGAGCAGTACTTC,CSGETAAYEQYF
18,-,TRBD1,TRBJ1-5,TRBV19,TGTGCCAGTAGGCGAAGGGGACAGGGGGCATATAGCAATCAGCCCCAGCATTTT,CASRRRGQGAYSNQPQHF
15,-,-,TRBJ2-1,TRBV5-1,TGCGCCAGCAGCTTGGAGTTAGCTGCCTACAATGAGCAGTTCTTC,CASSLELAAYNEQFF
14,-,-,TRBJ2-7,TRBV5-6,TGTGCCAGCAGCAAACAGACCTCCCCCTACGAGCAGTACTTC,CASSKQTSPYEQYF
13,many,-,TRBJ1-2,TRBV7-3,TGTGCCAGCAGCGAGCCCGGGGCGGGAGGCTACACCTTC,CASSEPGAGGYTF
14,few,-,TRBJ2-2,TRBV5-1,TGCGCCAGCAGCTCATCAAGAAGGACCGGGGAGCTGTTTTTT,CASSSSRRTGELFF
15,many,-,TRBJ1-1,TRBV5-1,TGCGCCAGCAGCTTGGAGGCAAACCTTGGGACTGAAGCTTTCTTT,CASSLEANLGTEAFF